The 30 T cell receptor beta chains below all came from one sample that was sequenced in a study of blood T cell repertoires in COVID-19. Clones were read by immunoSEQ multiplex PCR, and TCRdb kept only the in-frame ones, dropping some. The repertoire holds 30,000 to 35,000 clones, with approximately 83% as singletons. Sequencing was done on a sample of peripheral blood. The receptors were gathered from a man in his forties or fifties with acute or convalescent COVID-19.

This clone is medium-sized (0.01 to 0.1%) by share. The rearrangement joins TRBV28 to TRBJ1-2, with D maybe TRBD1 (5 bases). This CDR3 is 14 amino acids long. Germline CDR1 is MDHEN and CDR2 is SYDVKM. The V end lost 2 bases, the J end lost 8 bases, and 15 bases lay between the germline ends. CDR3: CASSLPDSLGGYTF. The CDR3, as DNA: TGTGCCAGCAGTTTACCCGACAGTTTGGGAGGCTACACCTTC.

The rearrangement links TRBV4-1 to TRBJ1-1; D might be TRBD1 (5 bases). The V end was cut by 5 bases, the J end by 1 base, with 20 bases between. The CDR3 runs to 17 residues. Germline CDR1 MGHRA, CDR2 YSYEKL. Here the CDR3 DNA reads TGCGCCAGCAGCAGACCCAGGGTATTGGCCGAGAACACTGAAGCTTTCTTT. It encodes CASSRPRVLAENTEAFF.

The CDR3 nucleotides read TGCGCCAGCAGCTGGGGAGTAAGCTCTGGAAACACCATATATTTT. It encodes CASSWGVSSGNTIYF. The rearrangement uses TRBV5-1 and TRBJ1-3; no firm D call. The V gene lost 3 bases and the J gene lost 0 bases, with 10 bases spanning the gap. Looked up from germline, CDR1 is SGHRS and CDR2 is YFSETQ. This CDR3 contains 15 residues.

This chain joins TRBV13 and TRBJ2-1; TRBD2 aligns across 7 bases. V trimming: 1 base; J trimming: 7 bases; junction bases outside the gene matches: 10. Germline CDR1 is PRHDT and CDR2 is FYEKMQ (reference sequence). This CDR3 region has 16 residues. This chain's CDR3 is CASSLVTGLEGNEQFF. The CDR3, as DNA: TGTGCCAGCAGCTTAGTCACAGGACTAGAGGGTAATGAGCAGTTCTTC. Complete variable domain (other parts from reference TRBV13 and TRBJ2-1): AAGVIQSPRHLIKEKRETATLKCYPIPRHDTVYWYQQGPGQDPQFLISFYEKMQSDKGSIPDRFSAQQFSDYHSELNMSSLELGDSALYFCASSLVTGLEGNEQFFGPGTRLTVL.

The CDR3 DNA reads TGTGCCAGCAGCCGGTCCCGTTCCAACTATGGCTACACCTTC. It translates to CASSRSRSNYGYTF. The chain uses TRBV7-6 and TRBJ1-2, with D hard to call. The CDR3 runs 14 residues. V dropped 5 bases and J dropped 2 bases, with 12 bases sitting between them. Germline CDR1 is SGHVS and CDR2 is FNYEAQ.

This chain links TRBV7-3 with TRBJ2-5; 8 bases are a match to TRBD2. This CDR3 contains 17 residues. The germline V gene has CDR1 SGHTA and CDR2 FQGTGA. Losses at the gene ends were 2 bases for V and 1 base for J; bases not matched to a gene: 9. CDR3 in amino acids: CASSLVGSGAIQETQYF. The CDR3 coding sequence is TGTGCCAGCAGCTTAGTCGGTAGCGGGGCCATCCAAGAGACCCAGTACTTC.

The gene calls are TRBV19 and TRBJ2-7, with 9 bases lining up with TRBD1. In germline, CDR1 is LNHDA, CDR2 SQIVND (reference sequence). The CDR3 has 16 amino acids. Trimming cost V 3 bases and J 1 base; bases outside gene matches: 7. The CDR3 reads CASSIRDRGVSYEQYF. CDR3 nucleotide sequence: TGTGCCAGTAGTATTCGAGACAGGGGGGTTTCCTACGAGCAGTACTTC.

This chain connects TRBV6-5 to TRBJ1-5; 8 bases are a match to TRBD1. Trimming cost V 0 bases and J 6 bases; bases outside gene matches: 7. The CDR3 loop spans 16 amino acids. Germline CDR1 MNHEY, CDR2 SVGAGI. The CDR3 DNA is TGTGCCAGCAGTTACTCAGGACAGGGTCGTGGTCAGCCCCAGCATTTT. As protein: CASSYSGQGRGQPQHF.

The V gene is TRBV7-8, the J gene TRBJ2-7; the match to TRBD2 covers 8 bases. CDR1 is SGHVS and CDR2 is FQNEAQ in the germline V gene. The CDR3 totals 15 residues. With 1 base clipped from V and 4 bases from J, the junction kept 6 bases outside the gene matches. The CDR3 coding sequence is TGTGCCAGCAGCTTAGGAGGTAGCGGGGCTTACGAGCAGTACTTC. As protein: CASSLGGSGAYEQYF.

The gene calls are TRBV4-1 and TRBJ1-1, with D uncertain. CDR1 is MGHRA, CDR2 YSYEKL, per germline. The V end lost 0 bases, the J end lost 6 bases, and 11 bases lay between the germline ends. The CDR3 contains 14 residues. CDR3 amino acids: CASSQDSGYPEAFF. CDR3 nucleotides: TGCGCCAGCAGCCAAGATTCGGGTTACCCTGAAGCTTTCTTT.

V is TRBV9 and J is TRBJ2-4; tentatively, D is TRBD2 (5 bases). Germline CDR1 reads SGDLS; CDR2 reads YYNGEE. V lost 4 bases and J 5 bases, leaving 16 bases between the germline ends. The CDR3 loop spans 15 amino acids. The CDR3 region is CASSRSSGAENIQYF. Here the CDR3 DNA reads TGTGCCAGCAGCAGATCAAGCGGAGCTGAAAACATTCAGTACTTC.

The chain joins TRBV6-1 to TRBJ2-1, with TRBD2 matching 10 bases. V shed 2 bases, J shed 10 bases, and the junction held 2 bases outside the gene matches. The germline gives CDR1 MNHNS, CDR2 SASEGT. The CDR3 runs 13 residues. As DNA, the CDR3 is TGTGCCAGCAGTGAAACTAGCGGGACCGAGCAGTTCTTC. Translating gives CASSETSGTEQFF.

The chain couples TRBV9 to TRBJ2-7; D uncertain. The V gene's germline CDR1 is SGDLS and CDR2 YYNGEE. CDR3 length: 14 residues. V lost 4 bases, J lost 6 bases, and 17 bases lay in between. CDR3 nucleotides: TGTGCCAGCAGCCCGAAGGCCTTACTAAGCGAGCAGTACTTC. It is translated as CASSPKALLSEQYF. Combining the CDR3 with reference TRBV9 and TRBJ2-7 gives the whole variable domain DSGVTQTPKHLITATGQRVTLRCSPRSGDLSVYWYQQSLDQGLQFLIQYYNGEERAKGNILERFSAQQFPDLHSELNLSSLELGDSALYFCASSPKALLSEQYFGPGTRLTVT.

The chain carries TRBV15 and TRBJ2-6, with D unclear. V gave up 0 bases and J gave up 0 bases, with 15 bases separating them. The CDR3 length is 19 residues. The germline CDR1 and CDR2 sequences are LNHNV and YYDKDF (reference sequence). This CDR3 is CATSRDYAGESSGANVLTF. The DNA for the CDR3 is TGTGCCACCAGCAGAGATTATGCAGGCGAAAGCTCTGGGGCCAACGTCCTGACTTTC. The full variable domain, rest sourced from reference TRBV15 and TRBJ2-6, is DAMVIQNPRYQVTQFGKPVTLSCSQTLNHNVMYWYQQKSSQAPKLLFHYYDKDFNNEADTPDNFQSRRPNTSFCFLDIRSPGLGDTAMYLCATSRDYAGESSGANVLTFGAGSRLTVL.

The chain recombines TRBV5-4 with TRBJ1-5, with 9 bases matching TRBD1. The CDR3 runs 16 residues. V shed 4 bases, J shed 1 base, and the junction held 6 bases outside the gene matches. Germline loops: CDR1 SGHNT, CDR2 YYREEE (reference sequence). The CDR3 here is CASSKSGQGSNQPQHF. CDR3 in DNA: TGTGCCAGCAGCAAATCGGGACAGGGAAGCAATCAGCCCCAGCATTTT.

This clone was seen a few times. The rearrangement joins TRBV2 to TRBJ2-2, with 7 bases fitting TRBD1. Trimming removed 6 bases from V and 0 bases from J; junction bases left unmatched: 4. Germline CDR1 reads SNHLY; CDR2 reads FYNNEI. The CDR3 is 15 amino acids. The DNA for the CDR3 is TGTGCCAGCAGCAGAGACAGGGCGAACACCGGGGAGCTGTTTTTT. Translation gives CASSRDRANTGELFF.

This chain joins TRBV5-4 and TRBJ2-7; D is ambiguous. Trimming cost V 4 bases and J 3 bases, with 14 bases left between them. This CDR3 is built from 14 residues. Germline CDR1 and CDR2: SGHNT and YYREEE (reference sequence). CDR3 loop: CASSPGASGYEQYF. CDR3 DNA sequence: TGTGCCAGCAGCCCGGGTGCCTCGGGCTACGAGCAGTACTTC.

This clone was detected only once. This sequence joins TRBV11-1 and TRBJ2-5; 7 bases map to TRBD1. The V segment lost 6 bases and the J segment 5 bases; nucleotides outside the gene matches: 6. The CDR3 extends over 13 amino acids. Per germline, CDR1 SGHAT and CDR2 FQDESV (reference sequence). The CDR3 sequence: CASRIQGKETQYF. CDR3 in DNA: TGTGCCAGCAGAATACAGGGGAAGGAGACCCAGTACTTC.

The gene calls are TRBV2 and TRBJ2-1; tentatively, D is TRBD1 (6 bases). V gave up 6 bases and J gave up 0 bases, with 15 bases separating them. CDR1 SNHLY and CDR2 FYNNEI come from the germline V gene. CDR3 size: 16 residues. CDR3 protein: CASRVITGSSYNEQFF. The CDR3 DNA reads as TGTGCCAGCAGGGTTATTACAGGGAGCTCCTACAATGAGCAGTTCTTC.

The V gene is TRBV28, the J gene TRBJ1-2; tentative D call: TRBD1 (5 bases). CDR3 length: 13 residues. CDR1 and CDR2 from the germline V gene are MDHEN and SYDVKM. Trimming took 7 bases from V and 4 from J, leaving 13 bases between them. The CDR3 loop is CASTETEIYGYTF. The CDR3, as DNA: TGTGCCAGCACTGAGACAGAGATCTATGGCTACACCTTC.

The chain carries TRBV5-4 and TRBJ2-3; TRBD1 matches 7 bases. With V trimmed by 4 bases and J by 1 base, 6 bases remained unmatched. The CDR3 length is 15 residues. In germline, CDR1 is SGHNT, CDR2 YYREEE (reference sequence). CDR3 DNA sequence: TGTGCCAGCAGCGACAGGGCCCAGGGCACAGATACGCAGTATTTT. It codes for CASSDRAQGTDTQYF.

This chain uses TRBV9 with TRBJ2-7; a weak D match, TRBD2 (5 bases). The CDR3 contains 11 residues. From germline, CDR1 is SGDLS and CDR2 YYNGEE. The V and J ends lost 4 bases and 6 bases respectively, with 8 bases between them. The CDR3: CASSPGIEQYF. For the CDR3, the DNA is TGTGCCAGCAGCCCCGGGATCGAGCAGTACTTC.

The rearrangement links TRBV19 to TRBJ2-7, with D maybe TRBD2 (6 bases). V lost 4 bases, J lost 4 bases, and 14 bases lay in between. Per germline, CDR1 LNHDA and CDR2 SQIVND (reference sequence). CDR3 length equals 14 residues. The CDR3 reads CASSTSIRGYEQYF. The CDR3 nucleotides read TGTGCCAGTAGTACTTCCATTCGGGGGTACGAGCAGTACTTC.

The rearrangement links TRBV5-1 to TRBJ1-1, with 8 positions matching TRBD1. V lost 4 bases, J lost 1 base, and 6 bases stayed unmatched. Germline V gene sequence: CDR1 SGHRS, CDR2 YFSETQ. The CDR3 is made up of 15 amino acids. The CDR3 DNA reads as TGCGCCAGCAGCCCGAGGACAGGGACGAACACTGAAGCTTTCTTT. Translated, it gives CASSPRTGTNTEAFF.

The V gene is TRBV27, the J gene TRBJ2-7; 7 bases match TRBD2. Trimming removed 2 bases from V and 4 bases from J; junction bases left unmatched: 11. The CDR3 is made up of 16 amino acids. Germline assignment: CDR1 MNHEY and CDR2 SMNVEV (reference sequence). The CDR3 region is CASSLVGGRVLYEQYF. The CDR3 bases are TGTGCCAGCAGTTTAGTTGGCGGGAGAGTCTTATACGAGCAGTACTTC.

This clone was seen just once. The chain recombines TRBV6-6 with TRBJ1-4, with 7 positions matching TRBD1. Trimming removed 6 bases from V and 5 bases from J; junction bases left unmatched: 12. This CDR3 region has 16 residues. CDR1 is MNHNY, CDR2 SVGAGI, per germline (reference sequence). CDR3 in amino acids: CASRPTGTAENEKLFF. For the CDR3, the DNA is TGTGCCAGCAGACCAACCGGGACAGCAGAGAATGAAAAACTGTTTTTT.

The V gene is TRBV25-1, the J gene TRBJ1-3, with 9 nucleotides matching TRBD1. V lost 4 bases and J lost 4; bases outside the gene matches: 2. CDR3 size: 14 residues. Germline V gene sequence: CDR1 MGHDK, CDR2 SYGVNS. CDR3 protein: CASSAGQGGNTIYF. CDR3 sequence (DNA): TGTGCCAGCAGTGCCGGACAGGGGGGAAACACCATATATTTT.

CDR3 nucleotides: TGTGCCAGCAGCCTCATGGGAGCTAATGAAAAACTGTTTTTT. It encodes CASSLMGANEKLFF. This chain connects TRBV7-8 to TRBJ1-4; D call uncertain. The CDR3 length is 14 residues. Deletions cut 5 bases from V and 3 bases from J, with 10 bases between. The germline V gene has CDR1 SGHVS and CDR2 FQNEAQ.

This clone was observed once. V usage is TRBV27 and J usage is TRBJ1-6; D gene uncertain. With 8 bases removed from V and 12 bases from J, the gap between germline ends came to 14 bases. This CDR3 region has 12 residues. CDR1 and CDR2 from the germline V gene are MNHEY and SMNVEV (reference sequence). CDR3 DNA: TGTGCCAGCGGGGAGGGTGGCGAACCCCTCCACTTT. Residues: CASGEGGEPLHF.

The chain recombines TRBV6-5 with TRBJ1-1; 7 nucleotides match TRBD1. The CDR3 contains 16 residues. After removal of 0 bases from V and 3 bases from J, the junction contained 7 bases not matched to a gene. CDR1 is MNHEY and CDR2 is SVGAGI in the germline V gene. The CDR3 region has the DNA TGTGCCAGCAGTTACTCTCAAAGGGGGCGGGACACTGAAGCTTTCTTT. This gives the protein CASSYSQRGRDTEAFF.